What follows are 2 T cell receptor beta chains derived from one specimen sequenced in a study of T cell responses to AZD1222 COVID-19 vaccine. TCRdb's table, derived via immunoSEQ multiplex PCR, lists solely in-frame clones and lacks some. The sample records roughly 160,000 clones, about 92% being singletons. The sequencing here drew on peripheral blood, taken 28 days after the second AZD1222 dose. All receptors come from an adult who received the AZD1222 COVID-19 vaccine.

The table lists this clone with a count of one. The V call is TRBV6-4, the J call TRBJ1-2; 7 positions agree with TRBD1. This CDR3 is 16 amino acids long. Trimming removed 0 bases from V and 3 bases from J; junction bases left unmatched: 7. CDR1 MRHNA and CDR2 SNTAGT come from the germline V gene. The CDR3 region has the DNA TGTGCCAGCAGTGACTCGGCCGGGACAGTAGACTATGGCTACACCTTC. Protein: CASSDSAGTVDYGYTF.

The chain couples TRBV6-5 to TRBJ1-1; 9 positions agree with TRBD1. This CDR3 region has 13 residues. Looked up from germline, CDR1 is MNHEY and CDR2 is SVGAGI. The V segment lost 6 bases and the J segment 6 bases; nucleotides outside the gene matches: 5. CDR3: CASRSQGAAEAFF. The CDR3 region has the DNA TGTGCCAGCAGGTCACAGGGGGCAGCTGAAGCTTTCTTT.